This passage covers 23 T cell receptor beta chains from one sample sequenced in a study of shared clonotypes between healthy human individuals (dated by TCRdb to 2019 to 2021). The library was made by the immunoSEQ multiplex PCR assay. TCRdb obtained this table from immuneACCESS and retained in-frame rearrangements with V and J assigned. These tables miss some clones; where compared with another copy, unresolved V genes account for less than half of the shortfall, and the remainder is unexplained. This sample comprises 2 million to 2.5 million clones, 95% of them detected only once. The ten largest make up 0.1% to 0.15% of the sample. Material for sequencing was naive CD4+ T cells sorted from blood. The cell subset or site label for this specimen denotes: CD45RA+ positively selected. The receptors here all came from a man between 18 and 35 years old in good health.

This chain links TRBV28 with TRBJ2-2, with D unclear. V lost 3 bases and J lost 6, with 11 bases in between. Germline CDR1 MDHEN, CDR2 SYDVKM. The CDR3 is made up of 14 amino acids. The CDR3, as DNA: TGTGCCAGCAGTTTGGATACTTTCCCCGGGGAGCTGTTTTTT. Encoded protein: CASSLDTFPGELFF. The whole variable domain, filled in from reference TRBV28 and TRBJ2-2, reads DVKVTQSSRYLVKRTGEKVFLECVQDMDHENMFWYRQDPGLGLRLIYFSYDVKMKEKGDIPEGYSVSREKKERFSLILESASTNQTSMYLCASSLDTFPGELFFGEGSRLTVL.

This chain links TRBV5-4 with TRBJ1-2; no firm D call. Germline V lookup: CDR1 SGHNT, CDR2 YYREEE (reference sequence). V was trimmed by 0 bases and J by 4 bases, leaving 7 bases between them. The CDR3 loop spans 13 amino acids. CDR3 loop: CASSLVETYGYTF. In DNA, the CDR3 is TGTGCCAGCAGCTTGGTGGAAACCTATGGCTACACCTTC.

This chain uses TRBV4-1 with TRBJ1-1; 12 bases fit TRBD1. CDR1 is MGHRA and CDR2 is YSYEKL in the germline V gene. V shed 3 bases and J 3 bases; nucleotides not matched to a gene: 8. This CDR3 has 17 amino acids. The CDR3 DNA reads as TGCGCCAGCAGCCAGAGGGACAGGGGGCTTCAGTACACTGAAGCTTTCTTT. It is translated as CASSQRDRGLQYTEAFF.

The table lists this clone with a count of one. This chain joins TRBV30 and TRBJ1-2; no clear D. The V end lost 2 bases, the J end lost 2 bases, and 15 bases lay between the germline ends. Germline CDR1 and CDR2: GTSNPN and SVGIG (reference sequence). The length of the CDR3 is 15 residues. Here the CDR3 DNA reads TGTGCCTGGAGTAAAGTCCCGTTCCTGAACTATGGCTACACCTTC. It yields the protein CAWSKVPFLNYGYTF.

V gene TRBV11-2 combines with J gene TRBJ2-7; possible D gene TRBD1, 5 bases. Trimming shortened V by 7 bases and J by 0 bases, and 7 bases separated the two germline ends. This CDR3 has 12 amino acids. Germline V gene sequence: CDR1 SGHAT, CDR2 FQNNGV. The CDR3: CASNGASYEQYF. In DNA form, the CDR3 reads TGTGCCAGCAATGGGGCCTCCTACGAGCAGTACTTC.

The chain joins TRBV10-3 to TRBJ2-1; the D is unclear. V dropped 4 bases and J dropped 5 bases, with 9 bases sitting between them. Germline CDR1 reads ENHRY; CDR2 reads SYGVKD. The CDR3 totals 13 residues. The DNA for the CDR3 is TGTGCCATCAGTGGTGGTCAGGACAATGAGCAGTTCTTC. Its protein is CAISGGQDNEQFF.

For the CDR3, the DNA is TGTGCCAGCAGCTGGGACAGGAGAGACTACAATGAGCAGTTCTTC. Its protein product is CASSWDRRDYNEQFF. The rearrangement links TRBV7-9 to TRBJ2-1; 8 bases are a match to TRBD1. Germline CDR1 and CDR2: SEHNR and FQNEAQ (reference sequence). Germline trimming cut 4 bases from V and 3 bases from J; bases unmatched to any gene: 5. The CDR3 has 15 residues.

The chain uses TRBV10-1 and TRBJ2-1; 11 bases are a match to TRBD2. The CDR3 has 14 amino acids. V lost 6 bases, J lost 5 bases, and 3 bases stayed unmatched. Germline values: CDR1 WNHNN, CDR2 SYGVQD (reference sequence). CDR3 bases: TGCGCCAGCAGGGGACTAGCGGTAAACAATGAGCAGTTCTTC. Protein product: CASRGLAVNNEQFF.

This chain connects TRBV7-2 to TRBJ2-7, with 7 bases matching TRBD1. Germline lookup yields CDR1 SGHTA and CDR2 FQGNSA. This CDR3 region has 15 residues. Trimming cost V 5 bases and J 6 bases; bases outside gene matches: 13. CDR3 coding DNA: TGTGCCAGCAGCCCGACTCGGGACAGCAAGGCCGAGCAGTACTTC. This encodes CASSPTRDSKAEQYF.

The chain recombines TRBV4-1 with TRBJ1-5, with a tentative D call TRBD1 (5 bases). Germline V gives CDR1 MGHRA, CDR2 YSYEKL. Trimming left V 4 bases short and J 4 bases short, with 17 bases between. The CDR3 sequence is 16 residues long. Here the CDR3 DNA reads TGCGCCAGCAGCCCCACCCCGCAGGGCCTTAATCAGCCCCAGCATTTT. It codes for CASSPTPQGLNQPQHF.

This chain uses TRBV7-2 with TRBJ2-1, with a possible D match to TRBD2 (6 bases). Trimming cost V 1 base and J 10 bases, with 11 bases left between them. CDR1 is SGHTA and CDR2 is FQGNSA in the germline V gene. CDR3 length: 13 amino acids. CDR3 sequence: CASSLVYGGEQFF. The CDR3 coding sequence is TGTGCCAGCAGCTTAGTCTACGGAGGGGAGCAGTTCTTC.

The J gene is TRBJ2-6, the V gene TRBV7-9; D is possibly TRBD1 (6 bases). The CDR3 runs to 17 residues. V lost 5 bases to trimming and J lost 4 bases, with 18 bases between them. CDR1 and CDR2 from the germline V gene are SEHNR and FQNEAQ (reference sequence). As DNA, the CDR3 is TGTGCCAGCAGCCTAGACAGGCCCCGTCGGGGGGCCAACGTCCTGACTTTC. Amino acids: CASSLDRPRRGANVLTF.

Concerning this clone: Other DNA sequences of this sample code for an identical CDR3. V is TRBV30 and J is TRBJ2-7; 8 bases agree with TRBD1. The CDR3 extends over 11 amino acids. After removal of 4 bases from V and 5 bases from J, the junction contained 1 base not matched to a gene. The germline CDR1 and CDR2 sequences are GTSNPN and SVGIG (reference sequence). In DNA, the CDR3 is TGTGCCTGGACGGACAGGGACGAGCAGTACTTC. Residues: CAWTDRDEQYF. The full variable domain, with the rest looked up from reference TRBV30 and TRBJ2-7, is SQTIHQWPATLVQPVGSPLSLECTVEGTSNPNLYWYRQAAGRGLQLLFYSVGIGQISSEVPQNLSASRPQDRQFILSSKKLLLSDSGFYLCAWTDRDEQYFGPGTRLTVT.

This rearrangement joins TRBV28 to TRBJ2-5, with TRBD1 matching 7 bases. Unmatched junction bases numbered 10, after V lost 6 bases and J lost 6 bases. The CDR3 length is 14 residues. The germline gives CDR1 MDHEN, CDR2 SYDVKM. The chain's CDR3 is CASSSPGGTQTQYF. CDR3 coding DNA: TGTGCCAGCAGCTCCCCAGGGGGTACTCAGACCCAGTACTTC. Full variable domain (missing parts from reference TRBV28 and TRBJ2-5): DVKVTQSSRYLVKRTGEKVFLECVQDMDHENMFWYRQDPGLGLRLIYFSYDVKMKEKGDIPEGYSVSREKKERFSLILESASTNQTSMYLCASSSPGGTQTQYFGPGTRLLVL.

Comments on this clone: This specimen includes other DNA sequences encoding the same CDR3. V usage is TRBV30 and J usage is TRBJ1-5; the match to TRBD1 covers 7 bases. Germline CDR1 GTSNPN, CDR2 SVGIG (reference sequence). With V trimmed by 3 bases and J by 7 bases, 6 bases remained unmatched. The CDR3 is 13 amino acids. CDR3 DNA sequence: TGTGCCTGGAGCGGGCAGGGGGGCCAGCCCCAGCATTTT. Translating it yields CAWSGQGGQPQHF.

V usage is TRBV4-1 and J usage is TRBJ1-5; a weak D match, TRBD1 (6 bases). The CDR3 is made up of 17 amino acids. Germline V gene sequence: CDR1 MGHRA, CDR2 YSYEKL. The V and J ends lost 1 base and 2 bases respectively, with 15 bases between them. CDR3 residues: CASSQGQELIGNQPQHF. For the CDR3, the DNA is TGCGCCAGCAGCCAAGGACAGGAACTAATCGGCAATCAGCCCCAGCATTTT.

V usage is TRBV28 and J usage is TRBJ1-5; TRBD1 is a possible D gene (5 bases). CDR3 length: 16 residues. The V and J ends lost 7 bases and 0 bases respectively, with 16 bases between them. Per germline, CDR1 MDHEN and CDR2 SYDVKM. DNA for the CDR3: TGTGCCAGCATCTCCCAGCGGGGCGATAGCAATCAGCCCCAGCATTTT. Amino acid sequence: CASISQRGDSNQPQHF.

In regard to this clone: This same CDR3 is encoded by further DNA sequences in the sample. The CDR3 loop is CASSEALLGGYTF. DNA of the CDR3: TGTGCCAGCAGTGAAGCTTTACTTGGGGGCTACACCTTC. The chain links TRBV6-1 to TRBJ1-2; D is unclear. Germline V gene sequence: CDR1 MNHNS, CDR2 SASEGT. The CDR3 is 13 residues long. V was clipped by 0 bases and J by 8 bases, with 10 bases between them.

The chain combines TRBV7-2 with TRBJ2-2, with D unclear. CDR1 SGHTA and CDR2 FQGNSA come from the germline V gene. This CDR3 spans 15 amino acids. Trimming removed 3 bases at V and 5 bases at J, with 13 bases between. The CDR3 loop reads CASSLQGELTGELFF. The CDR3 DNA follows: TGTGCCAGCAGCTTGCAAGGAGAGCTTACCGGGGAGCTGTTTTTT.

For this clone: A read error may account for a junction end that differs from germline. The chain joins TRBV7-7 to TRBJ2-7; 12 nucleotides agree with TRBD1. The CDR3 length is 16 residues. Germline-derived CDR1 and CDR2 are SSHAT and FNYEAQ (reference sequence). CDR3 protein: CASSLAETPGTGGLYF. The CDR3, as DNA: TGTGCTAGCAGCTTAGCGGAAACCCCCGGGACAGGGGGCTTGTACTTC.

The chain employs TRBV5-1 and TRBJ2-7; tentative D call: TRBD1 (6 bases). V lost 4 bases and J lost 5, with 16 bases in between. Germline V gene lookup returns CDR1 SGHRS and CDR2 YFSETQ. This CDR3 region has 14 residues. The CDR3 coding sequence is TGCGCCAGCAGCCCCACCGACAGGTCCCACGAGCAGTACTTC. Encoded protein: CASSPTDRSHEQYF.

On this clone itself: Other DNA sequences from this sample encode an identical CDR3 as well. The rearrangement uses TRBV6-1 and TRBJ1-1, with unresolved D. CDR3 length: 13 amino acids. Trimming took off 3 bases at V and 1 base at J, with 6 bases between the two ends. Germline V CDR1 and CDR2: MNHNS, SASEGT. The CDR3 sequence is CASSELENTEAFF. The CDR3 bases are TGTGCCAGCAGTGAGCTGGAGAACACTGAAGCTTTCTTT.

The J gene is TRBJ1-2, the V gene TRBV15, with 8 bases identical to TRBD1. Germline V gene data show CDR1 as LNHNV and CDR2 as YYDKDF (reference sequence). V gave up 0 bases and J gave up 5 bases; unmatched junction bases: 5. The CDR3 has 15 residues. The CDR3 spells CATSRESQGGYGYTF. CDR3 bases: TGTGCCACCAGCAGAGAATCACAGGGGGGGTATGGCTACACCTTC.